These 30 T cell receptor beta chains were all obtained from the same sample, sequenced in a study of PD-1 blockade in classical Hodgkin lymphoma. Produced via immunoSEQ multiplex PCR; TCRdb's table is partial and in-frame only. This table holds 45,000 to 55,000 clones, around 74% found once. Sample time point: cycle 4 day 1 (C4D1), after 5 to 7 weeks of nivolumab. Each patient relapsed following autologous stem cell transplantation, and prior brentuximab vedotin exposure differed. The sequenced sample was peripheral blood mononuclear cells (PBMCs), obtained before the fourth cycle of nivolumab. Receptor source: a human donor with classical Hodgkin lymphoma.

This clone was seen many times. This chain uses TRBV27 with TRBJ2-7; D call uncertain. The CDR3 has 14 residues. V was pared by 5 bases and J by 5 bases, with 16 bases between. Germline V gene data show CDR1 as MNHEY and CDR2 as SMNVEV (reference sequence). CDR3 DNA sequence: TGTGCCAGCAGTCCCCGGTTCGTGGGCCACGAGCAGTACTTC. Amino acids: CASSPRFVGHEQYF.

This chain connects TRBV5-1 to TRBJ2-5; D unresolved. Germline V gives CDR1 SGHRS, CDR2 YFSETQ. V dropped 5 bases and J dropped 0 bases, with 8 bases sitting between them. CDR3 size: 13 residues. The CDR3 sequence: CASSVGYQETQYF. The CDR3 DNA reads TGCGCCAGCAGTGTAGGGTACCAAGAGACCCAGTACTTC.

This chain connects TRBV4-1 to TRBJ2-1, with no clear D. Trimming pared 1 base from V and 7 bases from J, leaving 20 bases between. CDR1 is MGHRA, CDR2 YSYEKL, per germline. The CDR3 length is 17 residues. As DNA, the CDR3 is TGCGCCAGCAGCCAAGCATCGGGTAACTCTAGGATGAATGAGCAGTTCTTC. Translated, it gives CASSQASGNSRMNEQFF.

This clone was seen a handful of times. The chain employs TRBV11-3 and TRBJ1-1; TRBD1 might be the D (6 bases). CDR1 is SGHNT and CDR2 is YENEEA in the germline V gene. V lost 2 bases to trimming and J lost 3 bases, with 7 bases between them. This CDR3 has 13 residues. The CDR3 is CASSLQGYTEAFF. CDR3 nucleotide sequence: TGTGCCAGCAGCTTACAGGGGTACACTGAAGCTTTCTTT.

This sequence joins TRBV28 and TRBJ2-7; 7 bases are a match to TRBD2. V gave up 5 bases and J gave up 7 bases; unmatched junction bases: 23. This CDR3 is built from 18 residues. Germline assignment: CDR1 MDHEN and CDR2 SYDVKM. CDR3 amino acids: CASSPVYTLAGRPGEQYF. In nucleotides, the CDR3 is TGTGCCAGCAGTCCCGTCTATACGCTAGCCGGGAGGCCGGGGGAGCAGTACTTC.

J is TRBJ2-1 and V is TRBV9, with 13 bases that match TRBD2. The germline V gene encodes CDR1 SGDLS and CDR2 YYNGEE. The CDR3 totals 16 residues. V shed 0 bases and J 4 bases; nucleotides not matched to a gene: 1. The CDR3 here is CASSVGTSGSYNEQFF. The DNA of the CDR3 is TGTGCCAGCAGCGTAGGGACTAGCGGGAGTTACAATGAGCAGTTCTTC.

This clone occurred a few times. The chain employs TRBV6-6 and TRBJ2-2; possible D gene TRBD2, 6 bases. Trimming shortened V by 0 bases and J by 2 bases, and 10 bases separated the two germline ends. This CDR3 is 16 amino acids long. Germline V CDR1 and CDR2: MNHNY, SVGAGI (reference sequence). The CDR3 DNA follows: TGTGCCAGCAGTTACTCAGCGGGCCATAACACCGGGGAGCTGTTTTTT. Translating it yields CASSYSAGHNTGELFF.

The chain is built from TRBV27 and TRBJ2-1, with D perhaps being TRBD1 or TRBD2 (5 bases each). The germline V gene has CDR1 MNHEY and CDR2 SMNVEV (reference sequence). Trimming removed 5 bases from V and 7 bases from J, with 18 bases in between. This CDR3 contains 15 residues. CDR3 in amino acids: CASSARDVPLNEQFF. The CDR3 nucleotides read TGTGCCAGCAGTGCCAGGGACGTACCCTTGAATGAGCAGTTCTTC.

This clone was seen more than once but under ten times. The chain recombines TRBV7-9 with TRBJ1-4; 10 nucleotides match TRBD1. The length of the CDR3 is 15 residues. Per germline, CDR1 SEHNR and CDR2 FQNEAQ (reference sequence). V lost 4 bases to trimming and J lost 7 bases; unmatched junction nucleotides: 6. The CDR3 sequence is CASSSTGGAGEKLFF. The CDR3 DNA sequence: TGTGCCAGCAGCTCGACAGGGGGCGCGGGTGAAAAACTGTTTTTT. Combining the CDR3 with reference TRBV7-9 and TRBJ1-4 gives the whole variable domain DTGVSQNPRHKITKRGQNVTFRCDPISEHNRLYWYRQTLGQGPEFLTYFQNEAQLEKSRLLSDRFSAERPKGSFSTLEIQRTEQGDSAMYLCASSSTGGAGEKLFFGSGTQLSVL.

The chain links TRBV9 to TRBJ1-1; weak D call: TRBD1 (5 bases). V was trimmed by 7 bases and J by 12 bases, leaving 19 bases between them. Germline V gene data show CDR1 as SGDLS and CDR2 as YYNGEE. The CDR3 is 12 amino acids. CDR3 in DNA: TGTGCCAGCGGGGGGATGGGCCCGGAGTCTTTCTTT. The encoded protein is CASGGMGPESFF.

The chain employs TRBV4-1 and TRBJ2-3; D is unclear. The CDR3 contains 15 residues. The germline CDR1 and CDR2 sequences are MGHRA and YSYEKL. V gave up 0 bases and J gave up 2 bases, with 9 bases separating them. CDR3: CASSQEWHPTDTQYF. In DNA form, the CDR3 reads TGCGCCAGCAGCCAAGAGTGGCATCCCACAGATACGCAGTATTTT.

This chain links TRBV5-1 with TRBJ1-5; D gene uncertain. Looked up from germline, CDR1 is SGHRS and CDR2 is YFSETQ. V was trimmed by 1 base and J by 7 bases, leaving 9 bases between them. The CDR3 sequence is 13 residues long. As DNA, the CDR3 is TGCGCCAGCAGCTTGCTATGGGGACAGCCCCAGCATTTT. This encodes CASSLLWGQPQHF.

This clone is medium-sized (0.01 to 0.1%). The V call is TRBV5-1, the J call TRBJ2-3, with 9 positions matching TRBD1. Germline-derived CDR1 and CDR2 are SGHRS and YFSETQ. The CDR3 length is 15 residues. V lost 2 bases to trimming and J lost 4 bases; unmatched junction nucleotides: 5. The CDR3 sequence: CASSFGTGSADTQYF. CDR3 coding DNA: TGCGCCAGCAGCTTTGGGACAGGGAGTGCAGATACGCAGTATTTT.

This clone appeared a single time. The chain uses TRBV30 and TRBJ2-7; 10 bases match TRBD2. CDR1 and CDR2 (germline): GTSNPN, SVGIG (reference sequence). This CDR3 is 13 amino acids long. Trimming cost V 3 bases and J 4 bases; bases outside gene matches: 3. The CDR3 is CAWRRLAGYEQYF. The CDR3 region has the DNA TGTGCCTGGAGAAGACTAGCGGGTTACGAGCAGTACTTC.

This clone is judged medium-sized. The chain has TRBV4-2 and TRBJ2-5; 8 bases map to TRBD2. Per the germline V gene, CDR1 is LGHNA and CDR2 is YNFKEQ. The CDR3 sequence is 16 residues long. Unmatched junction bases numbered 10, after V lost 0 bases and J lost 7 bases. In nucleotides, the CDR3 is TGTGCCAGCAGCCAAGATGGCGCGGGGGGATTGGGGACCCAGTACTTC. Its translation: CASSQDGAGGLGTQYF.

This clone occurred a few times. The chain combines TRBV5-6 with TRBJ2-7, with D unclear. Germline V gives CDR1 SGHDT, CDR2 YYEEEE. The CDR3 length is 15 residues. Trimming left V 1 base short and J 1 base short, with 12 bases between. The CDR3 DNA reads TGTGCCAGCAGCTTGTTCGGACCGCTATCCTACGAGCAGTACTTC. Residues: CASSLFGPLSYEQYF.

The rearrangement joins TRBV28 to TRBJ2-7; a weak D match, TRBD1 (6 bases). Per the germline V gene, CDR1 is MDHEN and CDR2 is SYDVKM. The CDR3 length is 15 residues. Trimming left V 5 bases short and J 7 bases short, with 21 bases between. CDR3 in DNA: TGTGCCAGCAGTCTCCCCGGGACACAGGCTCTAGAGCAGTACTTC. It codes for CASSLPGTQALEQYF.

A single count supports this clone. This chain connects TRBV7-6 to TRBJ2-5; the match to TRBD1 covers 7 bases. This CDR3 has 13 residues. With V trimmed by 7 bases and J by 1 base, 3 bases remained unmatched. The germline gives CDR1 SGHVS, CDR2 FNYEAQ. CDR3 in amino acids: CASTGTAQETQYF. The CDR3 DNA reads TGTGCCAGCACCGGGACAGCCCAAGAGACCCAGTACTTC.

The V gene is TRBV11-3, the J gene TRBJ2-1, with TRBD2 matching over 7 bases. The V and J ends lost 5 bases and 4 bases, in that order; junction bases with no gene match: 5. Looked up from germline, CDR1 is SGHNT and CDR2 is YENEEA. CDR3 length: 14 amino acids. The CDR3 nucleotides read TGTGCCAGCAGCAAAATCGGGGGGTACAATGAGCAGTTCTTC. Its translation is CASSKIGGYNEQFF.

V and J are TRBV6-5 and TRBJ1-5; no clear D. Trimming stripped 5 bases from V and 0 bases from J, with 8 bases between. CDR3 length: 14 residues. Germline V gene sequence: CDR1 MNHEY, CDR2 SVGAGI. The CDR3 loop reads CASSKTDSNQPQHF. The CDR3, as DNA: TGTGCCAGCAGTAAGACGGATAGCAATCAGCCCCAGCATTTT.

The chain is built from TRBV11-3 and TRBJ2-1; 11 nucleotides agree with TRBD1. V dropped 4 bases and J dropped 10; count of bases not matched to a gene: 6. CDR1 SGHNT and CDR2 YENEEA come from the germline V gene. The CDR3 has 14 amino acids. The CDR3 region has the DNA TGTGCCAGCAGCTCCTACGGGACAGGGGGAGAGCAGTTCTTC. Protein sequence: CASSSYGTGGEQFF.

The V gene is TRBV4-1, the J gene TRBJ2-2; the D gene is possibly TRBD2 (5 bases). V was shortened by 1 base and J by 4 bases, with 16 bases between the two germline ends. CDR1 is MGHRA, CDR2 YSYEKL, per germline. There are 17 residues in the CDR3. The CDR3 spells CASSQAGSGRATGELFF. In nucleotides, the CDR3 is TGCGCCAGCAGCCAAGCGGGAAGCGGCAGAGCCACCGGGGAGCTGTTTTTT.

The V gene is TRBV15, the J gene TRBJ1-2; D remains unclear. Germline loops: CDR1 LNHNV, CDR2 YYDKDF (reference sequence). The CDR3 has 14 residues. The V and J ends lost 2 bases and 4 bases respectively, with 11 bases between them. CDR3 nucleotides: TGTGCCACCAGCAGAAGACCTAACTCCTATGGCTACACCTTC. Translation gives CATSRRPNSYGYTF.

The CDR3, as DNA: TGCAGCGTTCAACCCCGGACAGGTTCAGCTAACTATGGCTACACCTTC. Translation gives CSVQPRTGSANYGYTF. This rearrangement joins TRBV29-1 to TRBJ1-2; 7 nucleotides agree with TRBD1. The CDR3 sequence is 16 residues long. Germline values: CDR1 SQVTM, CDR2 ANQGSEA. J gave up 0 bases and V 5 bases, and 12 bases lay outside the gene matches.

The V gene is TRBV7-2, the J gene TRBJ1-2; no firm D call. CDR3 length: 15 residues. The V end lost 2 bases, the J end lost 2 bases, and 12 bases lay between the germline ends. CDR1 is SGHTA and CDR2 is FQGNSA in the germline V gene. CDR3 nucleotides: TGTGCCAGCAGCTTAAAGGGTTTCCCCAACTATGGCTACACCTTC. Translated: CASSLKGFPNYGYTF.

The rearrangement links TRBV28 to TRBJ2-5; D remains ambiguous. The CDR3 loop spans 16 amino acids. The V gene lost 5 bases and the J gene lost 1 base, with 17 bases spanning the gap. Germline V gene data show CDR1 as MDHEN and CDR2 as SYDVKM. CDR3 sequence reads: CASSLRAPIVQETQYF. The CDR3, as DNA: TGTGCCAGCAGTCTACGAGCCCCGATAGTCCAAGAGACCCAGTACTTC.

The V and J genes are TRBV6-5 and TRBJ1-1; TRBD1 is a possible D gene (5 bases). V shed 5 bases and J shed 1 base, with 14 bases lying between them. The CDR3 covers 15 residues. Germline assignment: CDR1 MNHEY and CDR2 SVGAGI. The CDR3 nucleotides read TGTGCCAGCAGTCCCTATGGGGGAGCGAACACTGAAGCTTTCTTT. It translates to CASSPYGGANTEAFF.

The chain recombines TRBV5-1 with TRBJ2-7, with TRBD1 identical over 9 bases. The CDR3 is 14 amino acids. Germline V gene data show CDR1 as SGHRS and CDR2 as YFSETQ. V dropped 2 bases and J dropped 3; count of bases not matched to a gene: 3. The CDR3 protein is CASSFDRGVYEQYF. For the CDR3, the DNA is TGCGCCAGCAGCTTTGACAGGGGGGTCTACGAGCAGTACTTC.

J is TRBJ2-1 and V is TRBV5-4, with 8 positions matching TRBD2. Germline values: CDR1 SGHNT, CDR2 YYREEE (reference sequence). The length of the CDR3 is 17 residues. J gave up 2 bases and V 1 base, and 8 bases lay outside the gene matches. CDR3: CASSLWGLAGPYNEQFF. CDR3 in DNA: TGTGCCAGCAGCTTGTGGGGTCTAGCGGGCCCCTACAATGAGCAGTTCTTC. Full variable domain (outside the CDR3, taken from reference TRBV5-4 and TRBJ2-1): ETGVTQSPTHLIKTRGQQVTLRCSSQSGHNTVSWYQQALGQGPQFIFQYYREEENGRGNFPPRFSGLQFPNYSSELNVNALELDDSALYLCASSLWGLAGPYNEQFFGPGTRLTVL.

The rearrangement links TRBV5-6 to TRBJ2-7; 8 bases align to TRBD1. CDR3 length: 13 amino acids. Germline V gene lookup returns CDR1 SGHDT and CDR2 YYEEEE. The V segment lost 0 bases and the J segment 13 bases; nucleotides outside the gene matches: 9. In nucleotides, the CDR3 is TGTGCCAGCAGCTTGGACCCGGGACAGGCGTCCTACTTC. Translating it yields CASSLDPGQASYF.